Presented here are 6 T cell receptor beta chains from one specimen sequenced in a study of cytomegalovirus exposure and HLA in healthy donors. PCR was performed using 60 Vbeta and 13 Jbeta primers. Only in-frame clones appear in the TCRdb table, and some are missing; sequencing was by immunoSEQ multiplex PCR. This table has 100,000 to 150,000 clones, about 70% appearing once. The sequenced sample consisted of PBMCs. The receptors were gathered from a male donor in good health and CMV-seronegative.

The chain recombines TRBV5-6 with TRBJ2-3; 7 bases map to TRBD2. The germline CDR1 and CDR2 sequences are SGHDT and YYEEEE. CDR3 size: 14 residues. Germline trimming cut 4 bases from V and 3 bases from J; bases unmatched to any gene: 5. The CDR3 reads CASSLGLGTDTQYF. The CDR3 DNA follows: TGTGCCAGCAGCCTAGGACTAGGAACAGATACGCAGTATTTT.

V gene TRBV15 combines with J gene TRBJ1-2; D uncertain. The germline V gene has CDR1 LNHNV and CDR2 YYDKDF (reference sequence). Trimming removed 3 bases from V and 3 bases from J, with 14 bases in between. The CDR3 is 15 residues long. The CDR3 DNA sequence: TGTGCCACCAGCAGCGGCCGGGGAGGAGACTATGGCTACACCTTC. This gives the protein CATSSGRGGDYGYTF. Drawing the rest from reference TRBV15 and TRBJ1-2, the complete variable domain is DAMVIQNPRYQVTQFGKPVTLSCSQTLNHNVMYWYQQKSSQAPKLLFHYYDKDFNNEADTPDNFQSRRPNTSFCFLDIRSPGLGDTAMYLCATSSGRGGDYGYTFGSGTRLTVV.

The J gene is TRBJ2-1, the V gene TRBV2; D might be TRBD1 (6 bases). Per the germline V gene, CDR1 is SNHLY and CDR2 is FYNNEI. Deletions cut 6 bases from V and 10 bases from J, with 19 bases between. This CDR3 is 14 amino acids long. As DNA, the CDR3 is TGTGCCAGCAGAGGGGGAGTCGGCAGGGACGAGCAGTTCTTC. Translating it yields CASRGGVGRDEQFF.

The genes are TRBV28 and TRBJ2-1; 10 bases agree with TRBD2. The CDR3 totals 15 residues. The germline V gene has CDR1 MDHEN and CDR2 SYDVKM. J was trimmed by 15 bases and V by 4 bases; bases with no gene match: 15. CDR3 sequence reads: CASSSPTSGVAAPFF. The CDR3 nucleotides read TGTGCCAGCAGTTCACCTACTAGCGGGGTGGCGGCTCCGTTCTTC.

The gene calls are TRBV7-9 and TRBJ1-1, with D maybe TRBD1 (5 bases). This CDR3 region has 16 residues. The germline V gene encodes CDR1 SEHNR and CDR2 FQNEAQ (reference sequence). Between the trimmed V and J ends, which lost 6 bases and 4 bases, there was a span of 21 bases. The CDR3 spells CASSSTRGGMSTEAFF. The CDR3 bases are TGTGCCAGCAGTTCTACAAGGGGTGGCATGAGCACTGAAGCTTTCTTT.

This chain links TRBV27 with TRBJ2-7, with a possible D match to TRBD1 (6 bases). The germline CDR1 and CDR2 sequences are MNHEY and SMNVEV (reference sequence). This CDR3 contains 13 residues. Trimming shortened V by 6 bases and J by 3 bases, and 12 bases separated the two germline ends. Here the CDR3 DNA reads TGTGCCAGCAGATCCCAGGGGATCTACGAGCAGTACTTC. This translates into CASRSQGIYEQYF.